Described below is a single T cell receptor beta chain sequence and its context. The authors ran the immunoSEQ assay, v3.0, at survey level. Profiling relied on immunoSEQ multiplex PCR, and the TCRdb table lists in-frame clones only, not all of them. Of around 15,000 clones listed, 77% were seen once; the top ten hold roughly 23%. Germline values: CDR1 MNHEY, CDR2 SMNVEV (reference sequence). This CDR3 is built from 15 residues. J gave up 3 bases and V 5 bases, and 3 bases lay outside the gene matches. The data stem from a study of long-term antiretroviral therapy in people with HIV. The TCR sequence derives from a man aged 40-49 years with HIV. This material consisted of unsorted PBMCs, taken 2.1 years after starting antiretroviral therapy. V gene TRBV27 combines with J gene TRBJ2-3, with 12 bases identical to TRBD2. The CDR3 nucleotides read TGTGCCAGCAGTCCAGGACTAGCGGGGACAGATACGCAGTATTTT. Its translation is CASSPGLAGTDTQYF.